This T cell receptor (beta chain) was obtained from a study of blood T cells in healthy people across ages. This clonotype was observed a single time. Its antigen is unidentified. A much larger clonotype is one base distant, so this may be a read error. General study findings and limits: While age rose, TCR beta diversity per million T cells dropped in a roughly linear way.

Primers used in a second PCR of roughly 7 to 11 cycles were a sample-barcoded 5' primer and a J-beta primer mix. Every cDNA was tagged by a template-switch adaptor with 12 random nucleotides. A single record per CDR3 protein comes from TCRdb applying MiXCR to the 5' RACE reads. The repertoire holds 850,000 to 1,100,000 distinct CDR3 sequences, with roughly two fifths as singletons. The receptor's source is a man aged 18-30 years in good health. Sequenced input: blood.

CDR3 sequence reads: CASSFWDRYNEQYF. Here the CDR3 DNA reads TGTGCCAGCAGTTTCTGGGACAGGTACAATGAGCAGTACTTC. The chain combines TRBV28 with TRBJ2-7; 8 nucleotides align to TRBD1. The germline V gene encodes CDR1 MDHEN and CDR2 SYDVKM. V shed 3 bases, J shed 7 bases, and the junction held 8 bases outside the gene matches. The CDR3 runs to 14 residues.